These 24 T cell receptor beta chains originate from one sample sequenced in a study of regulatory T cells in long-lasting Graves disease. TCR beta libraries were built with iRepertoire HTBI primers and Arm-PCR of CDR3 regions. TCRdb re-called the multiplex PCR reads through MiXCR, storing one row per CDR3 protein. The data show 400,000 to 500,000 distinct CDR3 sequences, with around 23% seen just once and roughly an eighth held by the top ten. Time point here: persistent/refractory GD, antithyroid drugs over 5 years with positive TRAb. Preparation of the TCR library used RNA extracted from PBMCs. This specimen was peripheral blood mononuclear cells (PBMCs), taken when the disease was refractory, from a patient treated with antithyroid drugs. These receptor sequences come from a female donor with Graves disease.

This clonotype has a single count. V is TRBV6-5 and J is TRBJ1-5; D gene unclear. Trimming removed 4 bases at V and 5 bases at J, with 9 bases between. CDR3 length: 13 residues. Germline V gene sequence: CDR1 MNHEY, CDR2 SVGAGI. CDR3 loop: CASSCGGHQPQHF. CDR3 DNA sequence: TGTGCCAGCAGTTGCGGCGGACATCAGCCCCAGCATTTT.

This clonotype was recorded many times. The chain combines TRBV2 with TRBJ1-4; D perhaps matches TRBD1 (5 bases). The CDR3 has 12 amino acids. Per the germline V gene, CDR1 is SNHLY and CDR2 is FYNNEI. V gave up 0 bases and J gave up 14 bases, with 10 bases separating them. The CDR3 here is CASSEARTRLFF. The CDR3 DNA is TGTGCCAGCAGTGAAGCCCGGACACGCCTGTTTTTT.

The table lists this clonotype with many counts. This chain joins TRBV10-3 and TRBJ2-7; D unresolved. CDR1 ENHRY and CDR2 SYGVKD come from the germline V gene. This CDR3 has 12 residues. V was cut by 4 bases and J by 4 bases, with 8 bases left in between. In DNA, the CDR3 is TGTGCCATCAGTGGTCGAGAATACGAGCAGTACTTC. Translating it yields CAISGREYEQYF.

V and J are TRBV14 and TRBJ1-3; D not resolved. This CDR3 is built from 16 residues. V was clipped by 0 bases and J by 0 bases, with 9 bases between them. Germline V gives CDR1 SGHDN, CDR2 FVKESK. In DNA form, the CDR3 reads TGTGCCAGCAGCCAAGAGTACAAAGTCTCTGGAAACACCATATATTTT. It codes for CASSQEYKVSGNTIYF.

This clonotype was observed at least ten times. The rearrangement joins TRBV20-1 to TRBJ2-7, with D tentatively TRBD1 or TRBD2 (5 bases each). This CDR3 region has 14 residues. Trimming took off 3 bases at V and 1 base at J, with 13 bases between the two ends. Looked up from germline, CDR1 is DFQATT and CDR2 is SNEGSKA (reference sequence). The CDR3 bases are TGCAGTGCTAGGGGACCGACGAGGTCCTACGAGCAGTACTTC. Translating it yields CSARGPTRSYEQYF.

CDR3 nucleotides: TGCAGTGCTAGAGGGCAGGTGGGCACCGGGGAGCTGTTTTTT. It encodes CSARGQVGTGELFF. J is TRBJ2-2 and V is TRBV20-1, with D hard to call. Germline CDR1 DFQATT, CDR2 SNEGSKA (reference sequence). This CDR3 spans 14 amino acids. Trimming stripped 1 base from V and 4 bases from J, with 10 bases between.

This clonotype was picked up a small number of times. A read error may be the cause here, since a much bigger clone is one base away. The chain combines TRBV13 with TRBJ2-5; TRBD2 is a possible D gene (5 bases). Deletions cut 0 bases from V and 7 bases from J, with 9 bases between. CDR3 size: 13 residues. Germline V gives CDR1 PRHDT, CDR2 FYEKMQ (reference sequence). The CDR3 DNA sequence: TGTGCCAGCAGCTTAGGCCTAGAGGGGACCCAGTACTTC. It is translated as CASSLGLEGTQYF.

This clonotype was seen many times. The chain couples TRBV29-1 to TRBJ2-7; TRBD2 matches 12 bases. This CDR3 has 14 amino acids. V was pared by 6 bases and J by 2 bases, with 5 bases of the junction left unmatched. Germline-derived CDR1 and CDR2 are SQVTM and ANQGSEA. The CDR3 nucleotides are TGCAGCGTGGGGGGACTAGCGGGTACCTACGAGCAGTACTTC. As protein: CSVGGLAGTYEQYF.

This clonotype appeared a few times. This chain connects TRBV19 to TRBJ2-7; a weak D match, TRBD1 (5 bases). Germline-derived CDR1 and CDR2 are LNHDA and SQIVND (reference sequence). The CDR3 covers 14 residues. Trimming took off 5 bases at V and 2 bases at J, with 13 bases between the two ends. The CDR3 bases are TGTGCCAGTAGTCCTTTGGACACTCCCTACGAGCAGTACTTC. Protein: CASSPLDTPYEQYF.

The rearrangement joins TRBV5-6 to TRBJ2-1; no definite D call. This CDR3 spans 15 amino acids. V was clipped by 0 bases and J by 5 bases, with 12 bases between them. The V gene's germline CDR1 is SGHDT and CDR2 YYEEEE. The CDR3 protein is CASSLVVHADNEQFF. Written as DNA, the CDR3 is TGTGCCAGCAGCTTGGTTGTTCACGCTGACAATGAGCAGTTCTTC.

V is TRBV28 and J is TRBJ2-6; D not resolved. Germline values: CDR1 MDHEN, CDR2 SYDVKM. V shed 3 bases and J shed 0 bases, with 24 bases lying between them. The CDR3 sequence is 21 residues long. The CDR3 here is CASSFIIPAEKSSSGANVLTF. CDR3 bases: TGTGCCAGCAGTTTCATTATTCCGGCAGAGAAGAGTAGCTCTGGGGCCAACGTCCTGACTTTC.

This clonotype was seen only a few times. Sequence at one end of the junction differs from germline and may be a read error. This CDR3 reads CASSLAFGGAEILETQYF. Here the CDR3 DNA reads TGTGCTAGCAGCTTAGCTTTCGGTGGAGCAGAGATTCTCGAGACCCAGTACTTC. J is TRBJ2-5 and V is TRBV7-7; D is undetermined. This CDR3 has 18 residues. From germline, CDR1 is SSHAT and CDR2 FNYEAQ (reference sequence).

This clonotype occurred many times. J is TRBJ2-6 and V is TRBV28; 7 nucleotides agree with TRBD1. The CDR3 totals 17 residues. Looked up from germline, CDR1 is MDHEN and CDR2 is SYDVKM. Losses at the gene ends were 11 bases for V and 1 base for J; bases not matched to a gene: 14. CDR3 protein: CAVPEVGGASGANVLTF. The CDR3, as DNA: TGTGCCGTGCCTGAGGTAGGGGGCGCTTCTGGGGCCAACGTCCTGACTTTC.

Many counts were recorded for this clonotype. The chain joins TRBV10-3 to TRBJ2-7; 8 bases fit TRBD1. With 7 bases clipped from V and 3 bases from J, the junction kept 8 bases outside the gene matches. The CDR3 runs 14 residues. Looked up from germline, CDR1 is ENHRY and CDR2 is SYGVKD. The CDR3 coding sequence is TGTGCCATCACAAACGACAGGGGCGACTACGAGCAGTACTTC. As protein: CAITNDRGDYEQYF.

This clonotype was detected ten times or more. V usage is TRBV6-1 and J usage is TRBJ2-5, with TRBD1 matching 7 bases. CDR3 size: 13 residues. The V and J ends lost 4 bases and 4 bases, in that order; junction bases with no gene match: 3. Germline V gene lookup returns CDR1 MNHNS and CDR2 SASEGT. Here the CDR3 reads CASSARDRETQYF. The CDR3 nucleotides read TGTGCCAGCAGTGCCCGGGACAGAGAGACCCAGTACTTC.

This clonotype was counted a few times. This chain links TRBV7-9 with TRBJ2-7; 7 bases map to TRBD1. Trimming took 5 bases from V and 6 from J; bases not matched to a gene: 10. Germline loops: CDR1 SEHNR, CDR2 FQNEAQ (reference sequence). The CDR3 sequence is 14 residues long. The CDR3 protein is CASSLTGTVGEQYF. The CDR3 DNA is TGTGCCAGCAGCCTCACCGGGACAGTGGGCGAGCAGTACTTC.

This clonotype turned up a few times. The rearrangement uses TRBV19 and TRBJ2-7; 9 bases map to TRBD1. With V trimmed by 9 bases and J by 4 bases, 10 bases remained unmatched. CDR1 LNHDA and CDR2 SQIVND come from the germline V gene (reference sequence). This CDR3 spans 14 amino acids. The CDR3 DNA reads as TGTGCCAGCCAAACCTCCGGGACAGGGTACGAGCAGTACTTC. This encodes CASQTSGTGYEQYF.

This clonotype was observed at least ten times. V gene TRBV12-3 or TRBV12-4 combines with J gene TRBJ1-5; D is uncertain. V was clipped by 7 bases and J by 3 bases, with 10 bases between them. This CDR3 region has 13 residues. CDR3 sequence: CASNTDINQPQHF. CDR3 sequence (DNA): TGTGCCAGCAACACAGACATCAATCAGCCCCAGCATTTT.

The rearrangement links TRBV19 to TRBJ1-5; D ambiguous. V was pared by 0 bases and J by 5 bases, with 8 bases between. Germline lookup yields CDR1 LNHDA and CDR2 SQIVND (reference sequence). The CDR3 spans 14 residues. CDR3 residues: CASSIETVDQPQHF. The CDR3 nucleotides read TGTGCCAGTAGTATAGAAACGGTTGATCAGCCCCAGCATTTT.

CDR3 protein: CASSWTAGNTEAFF. CDR3 nucleotides: TGCGCCAGCAGCTGGACGGCGGGGAACACTGAAGCTTTCTTT. The chain has TRBV5-1 and TRBJ1-1; D gene uncertain. The CDR3 sequence is 14 residues long. Germline CDR1 and CDR2: SGHRS and YFSETQ. V was clipped by 3 bases and J by 1 base, with 10 bases between them.

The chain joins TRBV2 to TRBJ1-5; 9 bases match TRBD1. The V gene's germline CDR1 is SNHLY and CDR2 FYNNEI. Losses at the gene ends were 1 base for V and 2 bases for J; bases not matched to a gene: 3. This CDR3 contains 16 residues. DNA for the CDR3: TGTGCCAGCAGTGAAGGGACAGGGGACGGCAATCAGCCCCAGCATTTT. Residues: CASSEGTGDGNQPQHF.

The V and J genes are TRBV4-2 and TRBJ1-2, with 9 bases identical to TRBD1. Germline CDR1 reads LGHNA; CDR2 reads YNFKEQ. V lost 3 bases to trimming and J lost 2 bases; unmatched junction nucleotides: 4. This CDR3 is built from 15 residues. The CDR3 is CASSQTDRGNYGYTF. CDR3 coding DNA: TGTGCCAGCAGCCAGACGGACAGGGGAAACTATGGCTACACCTTC.

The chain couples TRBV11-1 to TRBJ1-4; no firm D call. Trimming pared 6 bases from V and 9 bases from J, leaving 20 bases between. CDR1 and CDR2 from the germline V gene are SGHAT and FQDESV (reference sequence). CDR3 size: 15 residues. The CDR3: CASSSNGPSGQKLFF. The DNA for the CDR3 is TGTGCCAGCAGTTCCAATGGACCCTCCGGCCAAAAACTGTTTTTT.

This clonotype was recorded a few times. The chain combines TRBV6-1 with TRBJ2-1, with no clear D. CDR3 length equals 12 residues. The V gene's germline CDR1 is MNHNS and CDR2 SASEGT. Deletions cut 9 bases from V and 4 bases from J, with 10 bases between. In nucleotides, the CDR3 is TGTGCCAGTAGAGGTGTTTACAATGAGCAGTTCTTC. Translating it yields CASRGVYNEQFF.